This TCR beta chain was documented in a study of blood T cell repertoires in COVID-19. The germline V gene has CDR1 SGDLS and CDR2 YYNGEE. The CDR3 extends over 16 amino acids. The V gene lost 4 bases and the J gene lost 5 bases, with 21 bases spanning the gap. Methods used by the authors: It was from reference gene primer amplification that nucleated cell counts were estimated. Profiled with immunoSEQ multiplex PCR; TCRdb holds only in-frame clones, not every one. The V and J calls and clone size were taken over from that table, and D and trimming were inferred from the DNA. The data hold roughly 180,000 clones, with about 76% observed a single time.

This sequence was found in a woman aged 50 to 60 with active or convalescent COVID-19. The sequenced sample consisted of peripheral blood. This chain joins TRBV9 and TRBJ1-2; D gene uncertain. CDR3: CASSKQERVASYGYTF. CDR3 nucleotide sequence: TGTGCCAGCAGCAAACAAGAGAGGGTGGCATCGTATGGCTACACCTTC.